What follows are 17 T cell receptor beta chains derived from one specimen sequenced in a study of blood T cell repertoires in COVID-19. Assay: immunoSEQ multiplex PCR; the TCRdb copy retains only in-frame clones and omits some. The repertoire consists of under 200,000 clones, with 84% occurring once and the leading ten covering less than 3.5%. Sequenced input: peripheral blood. Source of these receptors: a woman older than 75 with COVID-19, enrolled during active disease.

This clone was recorded a few times. The chain links TRBV29-1 to TRBJ2-5; tentative D call: TRBD2 (6 bases). Trimming stripped 5 bases from V and 3 bases from J, with 13 bases between. Germline assignment: CDR1 SQVTM and CDR2 ANQGSEA. The CDR3 has 13 amino acids. CDR3 sequence: CSVFWEAKETQYF. The CDR3 DNA is TGCAGCGTTTTCTGGGAGGCCAAAGAGACCCAGTACTTC.

This clone was observed a handful of times. The CDR3 DNA sequence: TGCGCCAGCAGCTTGGAGGCCGGGAGCCACTACTACGAGCAGTACTTC. Amino acids: CASSLEAGSHYYEQYF. The gene calls are TRBV5-1 and TRBJ2-7, with D possibly TRBD2 on 6 matching bases. V lost 0 bases and J lost 3, with 16 bases in between. The germline V gene encodes CDR1 SGHRS and CDR2 YFSETQ. The CDR3 contains 16 residues.

The chain links TRBV5-1 to TRBJ2-7; D is uncertain. CDR1 SGHRS and CDR2 YFSETQ come from the germline V gene. Between the trimmed V and J ends, which lost 5 bases and 0 bases, there was a span of 9 bases. There are 13 residues in the CDR3. As DNA, the CDR3 is TGCGCCAGCAGTCAAACAGCCTCCTACGAGCAGTACTTC. Translated, it gives CASSQTASYEQYF.

In its sample, this clone was seen once. The rearrangement uses TRBV3-1 (or the pseudogene TRBV3-2) and TRBJ2-2, with D uncertain. Germline V CDR1 and CDR2: LGHDT, YNNKEL (reference sequence). This CDR3 has 17 residues. V was trimmed by 4 bases and J by 6 bases, leaving 21 bases between them. The CDR3 protein is CASSLTPGPGYPGELFF. As DNA, the CDR3 is TGTGCCAGCAGCCTTACGCCGGGTCCCGGTTATCCCGGGGAGCTGTTTTTT.

The chain uses TRBV28 and TRBJ2-5, with D uncertain. The germline V gene encodes CDR1 MDHEN and CDR2 SYDVKM. Trimming left V 7 bases short and J 5 bases short, with 14 bases between. CDR3 length equals 13 residues. The CDR3 region is CASTGPVEETQYF. CDR3 in DNA: TGTGCCAGCACGGGTCCTGTGGAGGAGACCCAGTACTTC.

J is TRBJ1-6 and V is TRBV28, with D maybe TRBD1 (6 bases). Per the germline V gene, CDR1 is MDHEN and CDR2 is SYDVKM. The CDR3 sequence is 14 residues long. The V gene lost 6 bases and the J gene lost 7 bases, with 13 bases spanning the gap. CDR3 DNA: TGTGCCAGCAGATCCACAGGGTTAAATTCACCCCTCCACTTT. Protein product: CASRSTGLNSPLHF. Supplemented by reference TRBV28 and TRBJ1-6, the full variable domain reads DVKVTQSSRYLVKRTGEKVFLECVQDMDHENMFWYRQDPGLGLRLIYFSYDVKMKEKGDIPEGYSVSREKKERFSLILESASTNQTSMYLCASRSTGLNSPLHFGNGTRLTVT.

The chain couples TRBV28 to TRBJ2-1; 7 bases are shared with TRBD2. The CDR3 loop spans 16 amino acids. V lost 5 bases, J lost 3 bases, and 10 bases stayed unmatched. Per germline, CDR1 MDHEN and CDR2 SYDVKM. DNA for the CDR3: TGTGCCAGCAGTCCCCTCGGGACTACCATCTACAATGAGCAGTTCTTC. This gives the protein CASSPLGTTIYNEQFF.

This sequence joins TRBV21-1 and TRBJ1-5; no check of the table's D call, TRBD1, against the DNA was made. TRBV21-1 is a listed pseudogene. The CDR3 is made up of 20 amino acids. The CDR3, as DNA: TGTGCCAGCAGCAAAGGTCCTAAAGGCCGGACAGGGTCTGGCAATCAGCCCCAGCATTTT. Its protein product is CASSKGPKGRTGSGNQPQHF.

The chain links TRBV6-5 to TRBJ1-2, with D possibly being TRBD1 (6 bases). V was cut by 9 bases and J by 1 base, with 9 bases left in between. The germline CDR1 and CDR2 sequences are MNHEY and SVGAGI. The CDR3 has 12 residues. CDR3 bases: TGTGCCAGTTCGGACAGTAACTATGGCTACACCTTC. Protein: CASSDSNYGYTF.

The chain carries TRBV10-3 and TRBJ2-2; 8 nucleotides line up with TRBD2. Germline CDR1 is ENHRY and CDR2 is SYGVKD. V shed 5 bases and J 5 bases; nucleotides not matched to a gene: 10. The CDR3 has 16 amino acids. CDR3 residues: CAISYTSGGGTGELFF. CDR3 bases: TGTGCCATCAGTTACACTAGCGGAGGGGGAACCGGGGAGCTGTTTTTT.

The chain combines TRBV3-1 (or the pseudogene TRBV3-2) with TRBJ1-2; TRBD1 aligns across 11 bases. Germline CDR1 reads LGHDT; CDR2 reads YNNKEL (reference sequence). Unmatched junction bases numbered 5, after V lost 5 bases and J lost 3 bases. The CDR3 loop spans 15 amino acids. CDR3 nucleotides: TGTGCCAGCAGCTACGGGACAGGGGGGGACTATGGCTACACCTTC. Its translation: CASSYGTGGDYGYTF.

The chain links TRBV6-1 to TRBJ2-5; the D gene is possibly TRBD2 (6 bases). Trimming pared 2 bases from V and 5 bases from J, leaving 12 bases between. The CDR3 extends over 14 amino acids. Germline-derived CDR1 and CDR2 are MNHNS and SASEGT. The CDR3 region has the DNA TGTGCCAGCAGTGAATGGTCGGGAGTGGAGACCCAGTACTTC. Its protein product is CASSEWSGVETQYF.

The chain links TRBV5-1 to TRBJ2-7, with a weak D call TRBD2 (6 bases). Trimming stripped 3 bases from V and 4 bases from J, with 14 bases between. Per germline, CDR1 SGHRS and CDR2 YFSETQ. This CDR3 contains 14 residues. Here the CDR3 reads CASSYDDSGYEQYF. The CDR3 coding sequence is TGCGCCAGCAGCTACGATGATAGCGGTTACGAGCAGTACTTC.

The V call is TRBV28, the J call TRBJ2-6; D uncertain. The germline V and J ends were trimmed by 7 bases and 4 bases, with 14 bases remaining between them. The CDR3 has 15 residues. CDR1 and CDR2 from the germline V gene are MDHEN and SYDVKM. CDR3 in amino acids: CASIATSTGANVLTF. CDR3 coding DNA: TGTGCCAGCATCGCGACTTCTACCGGGGCCAACGTCCTGACTTTC.

The chain combines TRBV3-1 (or the pseudogene TRBV3-2) with TRBJ2-1; 7 bases align to TRBD2. V was clipped by 1 base and J by 7 bases; unmatched bases: 13. Germline CDR1 is LGHDT and CDR2 is YNNKEL (reference sequence). There are 17 residues in the CDR3. CDR3 bases: TGTGCCAGCAGCCAAGCCCCCCCAGGACTAGTGTGGAATGAGCAGTTCTTC. Its translation: CASSQAPPGLVWNEQFF.

V and J are TRBV7-9 and TRBJ1-1; D is perhaps TRBD1 (5 bases). Germline V lookup: CDR1 SEHNR, CDR2 FQNEAQ (reference sequence). CDR3 length: 16 amino acids. The V gene lost 4 bases and the J gene lost 3 bases, with 18 bases spanning the gap. For the CDR3, the DNA is TGTGCCAGCAGCTCCTACGGGGGGATTCGGGACACTGAAGCTTTCTTT. Translating it yields CASSSYGGIRDTEAFF.

Here the CDR3 reads CARSALGQGGTDTQYF. DNA for the CDR3: TGTGCCAGAAGCGCGTTAGGACAGGGAGGGACAGATACGCAGTATTTT. V usage is TRBV5-3 and J usage is TRBJ2-3; tentatively, D is TRBD1 (8 bases). TRBV5-3 is an open reading frame, and its role is uncertain. V was clipped by 4 bases and J by 3 bases, with 18 bases between them. There are 16 residues in the CDR3.